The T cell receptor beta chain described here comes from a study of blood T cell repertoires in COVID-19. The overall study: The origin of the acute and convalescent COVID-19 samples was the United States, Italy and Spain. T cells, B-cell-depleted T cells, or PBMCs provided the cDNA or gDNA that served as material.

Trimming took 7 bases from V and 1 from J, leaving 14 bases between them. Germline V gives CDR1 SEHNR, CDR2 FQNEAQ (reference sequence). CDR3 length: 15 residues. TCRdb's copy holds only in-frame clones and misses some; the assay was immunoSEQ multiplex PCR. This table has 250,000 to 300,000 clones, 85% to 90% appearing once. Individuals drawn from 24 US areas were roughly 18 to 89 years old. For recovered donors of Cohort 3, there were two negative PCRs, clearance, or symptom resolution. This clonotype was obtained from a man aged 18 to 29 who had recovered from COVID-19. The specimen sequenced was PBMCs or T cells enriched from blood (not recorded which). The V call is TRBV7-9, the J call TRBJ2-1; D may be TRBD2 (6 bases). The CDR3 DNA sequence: TGTGCCAGCATCTTCGGGAGTGGGTCCTACAATGAGCAGTTCTTC. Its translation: CASIFGSGSYNEQFF.